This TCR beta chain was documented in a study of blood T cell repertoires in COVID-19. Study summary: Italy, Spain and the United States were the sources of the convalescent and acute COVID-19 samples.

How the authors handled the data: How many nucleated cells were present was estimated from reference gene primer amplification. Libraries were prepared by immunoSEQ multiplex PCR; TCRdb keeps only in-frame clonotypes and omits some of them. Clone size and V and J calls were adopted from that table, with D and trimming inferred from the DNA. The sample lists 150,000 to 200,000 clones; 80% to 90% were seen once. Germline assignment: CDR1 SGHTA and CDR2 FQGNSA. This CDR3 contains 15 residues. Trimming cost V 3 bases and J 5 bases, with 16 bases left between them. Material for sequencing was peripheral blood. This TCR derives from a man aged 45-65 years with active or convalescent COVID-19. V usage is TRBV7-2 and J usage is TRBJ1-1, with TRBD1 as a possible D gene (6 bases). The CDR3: CASSLMTGLGTEAFF. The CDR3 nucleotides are TGTGCCAGCAGCTTGATGACAGGCCTCGGGACTGAAGCTTTCTTT.